Shown below are 16 T cell receptor beta chains from a single sample sequenced in a study of shared clonotypes between healthy human individuals. TCRdb's table, derived via immunoSEQ multiplex PCR, lists solely in-frame clones and lacks some. The sample holds a few million clones, around 93% seen once. Sequences were obtained from naive CD4+ T cells from PBMCs. Subset defined: CD45RA+ positively selected. Receptor source: a man younger than 30 in good health. Some clones in this sample may be carry-over from other donors' samples.

With regard to this clone: The sample has other DNA sequences that encode this CDR3 too. CDR3 residues: CSVEGVFTDTQYF. The DNA of the CDR3 is TGCAGCGTTGAAGGGGTGTTCACAGATACGCAGTATTTT. The chain has TRBV29-1 and TRBJ2-3; no firm D call. V gave up 1 base and J gave up 2 bases, with 7 bases separating them. The CDR3 spans 13 residues. Germline V gives CDR1 SQVTM, CDR2 ANQGSEA.

This clone was seen only once. This chain uses TRBV11-2 with TRBJ2-7; no definite D call. V was pared by 5 bases and J by 4 bases, with 12 bases between. Germline loops: CDR1 SGHAT, CDR2 FQNNGV. This CDR3 is 13 amino acids long. The CDR3 here is CASSPNFGYEQYF. Here the CDR3 DNA reads TGTGCCAGCAGCCCTAACTTTGGATACGAGCAGTACTTC.

The V and J genes are TRBV7-6 and TRBJ2-7; 8 bases map to TRBD1. From germline, CDR1 is SGHVS and CDR2 FNYEAQ. The CDR3 is 14 residues long. V gave up 1 base and J gave up 2 bases; unmatched junction bases: 1. This CDR3 reads CASSLGQGTYEQYF. The DNA for the CDR3 is TGTGCCAGCAGCTTAGGACAGGGGACCTACGAGCAGTACTTC.

This clone has just one count. The CDR3 is CAISGGGGPGDTQYF. CDR3 in DNA: TGTGCCATCAGTGGAGGGGGAGGGCCCGGAGATACGCAGTATTTT. The genes are TRBV10-3 and TRBJ2-3, with a weak D call TRBD2 (7 bases). The CDR3 contains 15 residues. Deletions cut 4 bases from V and 5 bases from J, with 16 bases between. CDR1 ENHRY and CDR2 SYGVKD come from the germline V gene.

The chain couples TRBV11-2 to TRBJ2-2; 9 bases are a match to TRBD1. V shed 6 bases and J 1 base; nucleotides not matched to a gene: 6. The CDR3 has 16 amino acids. Germline CDR1 SGHAT, CDR2 FQNNGV. In nucleotides, the CDR3 is TGTGCCAGCAGACAACCGGGACAGGGGAACACCGGGGAGCTGTTTTTT. Its translation: CASRQPGQGNTGELFF.

The rearrangement joins TRBV28 to TRBJ1-1; 7 positions agree with TRBD1. CDR1 is MDHEN, CDR2 SYDVKM, per germline. Germline trimming cut 3 bases from V and 6 bases from J; bases unmatched to any gene: 7. This CDR3 is 14 amino acids long. The CDR3 loop reads CASSLHRGVSEAFF. DNA of the CDR3: TGTGCCAGCAGTTTGCACAGGGGAGTTTCTGAAGCTTTCTTT.

The rearrangement uses TRBV4-1 and TRBJ2-5, with 7 bases fitting TRBD1. Per germline, CDR1 MGHRA and CDR2 YSYEKL. The trim removed 1 base at V and 4 bases at J, leaving 6 bases unmatched. The CDR3 is 15 residues long. CDR3 nucleotides: TGCGCCAGCAGCCAAGGATGGGCAGGGGGAGAGACCCAGTACTTC. It yields the protein CASSQGWAGGETQYF.

This chain uses TRBV29-1 with TRBJ2-3; tentative D call: TRBD1 (6 bases). CDR3 size: 13 residues. The germline gives CDR1 SQVTM, CDR2 ANQGSEA. The ends were cut back, 7 bases at V and 1 base at J, with 12 bases in the middle. The CDR3 spells CSGVRTGTDTQYF. The CDR3 DNA reads TGCAGCGGCGTTCGGACAGGCACAGATACGCAGTATTTT.

The chain joins TRBV7-3 to TRBJ1-2; 10 bases agree with TRBD1. Losses at the gene ends were 5 bases for V and 4 bases for J; bases not matched to a gene: 7. The CDR3 runs to 15 residues. From germline, CDR1 is SGHTA and CDR2 FQGTGA. CDR3 sequence reads: CASSPQGTGVYGYTF. The CDR3 nucleotides are TGTGCCAGCAGCCCCCAAGGGACAGGGGTCTATGGCTACACCTTC.

The chain recombines TRBV5-4 with TRBJ2-5; possibly TRBD1 or TRBD2 for D (5 bases each). Germline V gene sequence: CDR1 SGHNT, CDR2 YYREEE (reference sequence). The CDR3 loop spans 12 amino acids. Trimming removed 1 base at V and 9 bases at J, with 10 bases between. CDR3 loop: CASSLKGESQYF. DNA for the CDR3: TGTGCCAGCAGCTTGAAAGGGGAGTCCCAGTACTTC. The full variable domain, rest sourced from reference TRBV5-4 and TRBJ2-5, is ETGVTQSPTHLIKTRGQQVTLRCSSQSGHNTVSWYQQALGQGPQFIFQYYREEENGRGNFPPRFSGLQFPNYSSELNVNALELDDSALYLCASSLKGESQYFGPGTRLLVL.

In nucleotides, the CDR3 is TGTGCCAGCAGCTCCCGCCGTGGGCGTGGGGAGACCCAGTACTTC. It specifies CASSSRRGRGETQYF. The rearrangement links TRBV5-6 to TRBJ2-5; the D is unclear. The CDR3 spans 15 residues. Trimming stripped 3 bases from V and 5 bases from J, with 17 bases between. Germline lookup yields CDR1 SGHDT and CDR2 YYEEEE.

Note on this clone: This CDR3 is also generated by other DNA sequences in the sample. The rearrangement links TRBV18 to TRBJ2-7; unclear D gene. The CDR3 runs 13 residues. V lost 3 bases and J lost 0, with 6 bases in between. Germline V lookup: CDR1 KGHSH, CDR2 LQKENI. For the CDR3, the DNA is TGTGCCAGCTCACCCCGAAACTCCTACGAGCAGTACTTC. This sequence encodes CASSPRNSYEQYF.

In this sample, this clone turned up once. The CDR3 DNA follows: TGTGCCAGCAGTTTATCGGCTAGCGGGAGGGGTAACGAGCAGTACTTC. It is translated as CASSLSASGRGNEQYF. The chain has TRBV27 and TRBJ2-7, with 12 nucleotides matching TRBD2. The CDR3 covers 16 residues. Unmatched junction bases numbered 5, after V lost 0 bases and J lost 5 bases. Germline CDR1 reads MNHEY; CDR2 reads SMNVEV (reference sequence).

CDR3 protein: CASSPLGSPNEQYF. In DNA form, the CDR3 reads TGTGCCAGCAGTCCCCTAGGGAGCCCCAACGAGCAGTACTTC. This rearrangement joins TRBV28 to TRBJ2-7; D perhaps matches TRBD2 (5 bases). Per the germline V gene, CDR1 is MDHEN and CDR2 is SYDVKM. The CDR3 sequence is 14 residues long. The V and J ends lost 5 bases and 5 bases respectively, with 16 bases between them.

The V gene is TRBV29-1, the J gene TRBJ2-7, with 7 bases aligning to TRBD1. V dropped 6 bases and J dropped 1; count of bases not matched to a gene: 6. Germline V lookup: CDR1 SQVTM, CDR2 ANQGSEA. This CDR3 has 13 residues. CDR3 loop: CSVAWGQSYEQYF. CDR3 DNA sequence: TGCAGCGTGGCCTGGGGACAGTCCTACGAGCAGTACTTC.

V gene TRBV4-1 combines with J gene TRBJ1-4; 8 bases match TRBD1. V dropped 4 bases and J dropped 8; count of bases not matched to a gene: 6. CDR1 and CDR2 from the germline V gene are MGHRA and YSYEKL. The CDR3 is 14 residues long. The CDR3 DNA reads as TGCGCCAGCAGCCCCGGGACAGGTGGGGAAAAACTGTTTTTT. As protein: CASSPGTGGEKLFF.